Following are 16 T cell receptor beta chains from one sample sequenced in a study of blood T cell repertoires in COVID-19. Only in-frame clones appear in the TCRdb table, and some are missing; sequencing was by immunoSEQ multiplex PCR. The table lists about 280,000 clones, approximately 86% of them singletons. Material for sequencing was peripheral blood. The receptors here all came from a woman aged 70 to 79 with COVID-19, enrolled during active disease.

The V gene is TRBV24-1, the J gene TRBJ2-3; 8 bases are shared with TRBD1. The CDR3 spans 16 residues. Germline V gene sequence: CDR1 KGHDR, CDR2 SFDVKD. The J segment lost 4 bases and the V segment lost 2 bases, leaving 7 bases of the junction unmatched. In DNA, the CDR3 is TGTGCCACCAGTGATTCACAGGGGGGTGGGGCAGATACGCAGTATTTT. Protein product: CATSDSQGGGADTQYF.

The rearrangement links TRBV13 to TRBJ2-7, with 8 nucleotides matching TRBD1. V was clipped by 3 bases and J by 7 bases; unmatched bases: 11. This CDR3 comprises 15 residues. Germline lookup yields CDR1 PRHDT and CDR2 FYEKMQ (reference sequence). The CDR3 coding sequence is TGTGCCAGCAGCTTGGCCGGGACAGGTTCGAGGGAGCAGTACTTC. Protein sequence: CASSLAGTGSREQYF.

V and J are TRBV27 and TRBJ1-3, with TRBD1 matching over 7 bases. Germline CDR1 reads MNHEY; CDR2 reads SMNVEV (reference sequence). This CDR3 region has 14 residues. The trim removed 2 bases at V and 3 bases at J, leaving 1 base unmatched. In nucleotides, the CDR3 is TGTGCCAGCAGTTTAGCAGGGGGTGGAAACACCATATATTTT. Translating gives CASSLAGGGNTIYF.

The CDR3 DNA follows: TGTGCTAGTGGTTTGGGGGGCGGTCAGCCCCAGCATTTT. Amino acids: CASGLGGGQPQHF. The chain couples TRBV12-5 to TRBJ1-5, with TRBD1 as a possible D gene (5 bases). Trimming stripped 1 base from V and 6 bases from J, with 7 bases between. The CDR3 runs 13 residues. Per the germline V gene, CDR1 is LGHNT and CDR2 is FRNRAP.

The V call is TRBV5-6, the J call TRBJ2-7, with TRBD1 matching over 7 bases. The germline V gene encodes CDR1 SGHDT and CDR2 YYEEEE. V dropped 4 bases and J dropped 3; count of bases not matched to a gene: 10. The CDR3 runs 15 residues. The CDR3 region is CASSLRQGWVYEQYF. Written as DNA, the CDR3 is TGTGCCAGCAGCCTTAGACAGGGATGGGTCTACGAGCAGTACTTC.

This rearrangement joins TRBV18 to TRBJ1-2, with 8 nucleotides matching TRBD1. From germline, CDR1 is KGHSH and CDR2 LQKENI. The CDR3 consists of 15 residues. J was trimmed by 5 bases and V by 3 bases; bases with no gene match: 8. CDR3: CASSPLSTGEYGYTF. CDR3 bases: TGTGCCAGCTCACCTCTATCGACAGGGGAATATGGCTACACCTTC.

The V call is TRBV5-4, the J call TRBJ2-5; 12 nucleotides agree with TRBD2. This CDR3 contains 16 residues. V shed 0 bases, J shed 2 bases, and the junction held 2 bases outside the gene matches. From germline, CDR1 is SGHNT and CDR2 YYREEE (reference sequence). This CDR3 is CASSLGLAGGQETQYF. The CDR3, as DNA: TGTGCCAGCAGCTTGGGCCTAGCGGGGGGGCAAGAGACCCAGTACTTC.

The chain combines TRBV4-1 with TRBJ2-7; 9 bases line up with TRBD1. V dropped 5 bases and J dropped 4; count of bases not matched to a gene: 9. The CDR3 consists of 15 residues. Germline CDR1 and CDR2: MGHRA and YSYEKL. DNA for the CDR3: TGCGCCAGCAGCTCCCCGGGACAGGGAGCGTACGAGCAGTACTTC. Its translation is CASSSPGQGAYEQYF.

J is TRBJ2-2 and V is TRBV11-2; D not certain. Per germline, CDR1 SGHAT and CDR2 FQNNGV. The V end lost 2 bases, the J end lost 2 bases, and 6 bases lay between the germline ends. The length of the CDR3 is 14 residues. CDR3 nucleotides: TGTGCCAGCAGCTTATTCAGAAACACCGGGGAGCTGTTTTTT. This sequence encodes CASSLFRNTGELFF.

The chain couples TRBV12-3 or TRBV12-4 to TRBJ2-7; D ambiguous. CDR3 length: 12 amino acids. V shed 3 bases and J shed 5 bases, with 8 bases lying between them. The CDR3 loop reads CASSFQTDEQYF. The CDR3 coding sequence is TGTGCCAGCAGTTTCCAAACTGACGAGCAGTACTTC.

This chain joins TRBV7-2 and TRBJ1-1; a possible D gene is TRBD1 (5 bases). The V and J ends lost 2 bases and 1 base respectively, with 8 bases between them. This CDR3 comprises 14 residues. CDR1 and CDR2 (germline): SGHTA, FQGNSA. This chain's CDR3 is CASSLFQGNTEAFF. Here the CDR3 DNA reads TGTGCCAGCAGCTTATTTCAGGGGAACACTGAAGCTTTCTTT.

The chain uses TRBV5-8 and TRBJ1-1; 7 bases are a match to TRBD1. V lost 4 bases, J lost 1 base, and 7 bases stayed unmatched. CDR3 length: 15 residues. Germline assignment: CDR1 SGHTS and CDR2 YDEGEE. CDR3 protein: CASSPPTGRNTEAFF. As DNA, the CDR3 is TGTGCCAGCAGCCCGCCGACAGGGAGGAACACTGAAGCTTTCTTT.

The rearrangement joins TRBV29-1 to TRBJ1-2; no clear D. CDR3 length equals 11 residues. Looked up from germline, CDR1 is SQVTM and CDR2 is ANQGSEA. V was trimmed by 3 bases and J by 7 bases, leaving 9 bases between them. This CDR3 is CSVERVGGYTF. CDR3 in DNA: TGCAGCGTTGAGAGGGTCGGTGGCTACACCTTC.

This chain links TRBV10-2 with TRBJ1-2, with 8 positions matching TRBD1. The CDR3 sequence is 16 residues long. CDR1 WSHSY and CDR2 SAAADI come from the germline V gene. V gave up 8 bases and J gave up 2 bases; unmatched junction bases: 13. CDR3 residues: CASAGQGRESNYGYTF. CDR3 nucleotides: TGCGCCAGCGCTGGACAGGGACGAGAATCGAACTATGGCTACACCTTC.

The chain links TRBV5-1 to TRBJ2-5, with 7 positions matching TRBD1. The J segment lost 5 bases and the V segment lost 1 base, leaving 2 bases of the junction unmatched. The CDR3 has 13 amino acids. Germline CDR1 SGHRS, CDR2 YFSETQ. This CDR3 is CASSLTQGETQYF. As DNA, the CDR3 is TGCGCCAGCAGCTTGACACAGGGGGAGACCCAGTACTTC.

The gene calls are TRBV7-7 and TRBJ2-2, with 8 positions matching TRBD1. Germline trimming cut 2 bases from V and 10 bases from J; bases unmatched to any gene: 6. CDR1 is SSHAT, CDR2 FNYEAQ, per germline (reference sequence). The length of the CDR3 is 14 residues. This CDR3 is CASSLRQGRMELFF. Here the CDR3 DNA reads TGTGCCAGCAGCTTACGACAGGGGCGCATGGAGCTGTTTTTT. The full variable domain, with the rest looked up from reference TRBV7-7 and TRBJ2-2, is GAGVSQSPRYKVTKRGQDVTLRCDPISSHATLYWYQQALGQGPEFLTYFNYEAQPDKSGLPSDRFSAERPEGSISTLTIQRTEQRDSAMYRCASSLRQGRMELFFGEGSRLTVL.